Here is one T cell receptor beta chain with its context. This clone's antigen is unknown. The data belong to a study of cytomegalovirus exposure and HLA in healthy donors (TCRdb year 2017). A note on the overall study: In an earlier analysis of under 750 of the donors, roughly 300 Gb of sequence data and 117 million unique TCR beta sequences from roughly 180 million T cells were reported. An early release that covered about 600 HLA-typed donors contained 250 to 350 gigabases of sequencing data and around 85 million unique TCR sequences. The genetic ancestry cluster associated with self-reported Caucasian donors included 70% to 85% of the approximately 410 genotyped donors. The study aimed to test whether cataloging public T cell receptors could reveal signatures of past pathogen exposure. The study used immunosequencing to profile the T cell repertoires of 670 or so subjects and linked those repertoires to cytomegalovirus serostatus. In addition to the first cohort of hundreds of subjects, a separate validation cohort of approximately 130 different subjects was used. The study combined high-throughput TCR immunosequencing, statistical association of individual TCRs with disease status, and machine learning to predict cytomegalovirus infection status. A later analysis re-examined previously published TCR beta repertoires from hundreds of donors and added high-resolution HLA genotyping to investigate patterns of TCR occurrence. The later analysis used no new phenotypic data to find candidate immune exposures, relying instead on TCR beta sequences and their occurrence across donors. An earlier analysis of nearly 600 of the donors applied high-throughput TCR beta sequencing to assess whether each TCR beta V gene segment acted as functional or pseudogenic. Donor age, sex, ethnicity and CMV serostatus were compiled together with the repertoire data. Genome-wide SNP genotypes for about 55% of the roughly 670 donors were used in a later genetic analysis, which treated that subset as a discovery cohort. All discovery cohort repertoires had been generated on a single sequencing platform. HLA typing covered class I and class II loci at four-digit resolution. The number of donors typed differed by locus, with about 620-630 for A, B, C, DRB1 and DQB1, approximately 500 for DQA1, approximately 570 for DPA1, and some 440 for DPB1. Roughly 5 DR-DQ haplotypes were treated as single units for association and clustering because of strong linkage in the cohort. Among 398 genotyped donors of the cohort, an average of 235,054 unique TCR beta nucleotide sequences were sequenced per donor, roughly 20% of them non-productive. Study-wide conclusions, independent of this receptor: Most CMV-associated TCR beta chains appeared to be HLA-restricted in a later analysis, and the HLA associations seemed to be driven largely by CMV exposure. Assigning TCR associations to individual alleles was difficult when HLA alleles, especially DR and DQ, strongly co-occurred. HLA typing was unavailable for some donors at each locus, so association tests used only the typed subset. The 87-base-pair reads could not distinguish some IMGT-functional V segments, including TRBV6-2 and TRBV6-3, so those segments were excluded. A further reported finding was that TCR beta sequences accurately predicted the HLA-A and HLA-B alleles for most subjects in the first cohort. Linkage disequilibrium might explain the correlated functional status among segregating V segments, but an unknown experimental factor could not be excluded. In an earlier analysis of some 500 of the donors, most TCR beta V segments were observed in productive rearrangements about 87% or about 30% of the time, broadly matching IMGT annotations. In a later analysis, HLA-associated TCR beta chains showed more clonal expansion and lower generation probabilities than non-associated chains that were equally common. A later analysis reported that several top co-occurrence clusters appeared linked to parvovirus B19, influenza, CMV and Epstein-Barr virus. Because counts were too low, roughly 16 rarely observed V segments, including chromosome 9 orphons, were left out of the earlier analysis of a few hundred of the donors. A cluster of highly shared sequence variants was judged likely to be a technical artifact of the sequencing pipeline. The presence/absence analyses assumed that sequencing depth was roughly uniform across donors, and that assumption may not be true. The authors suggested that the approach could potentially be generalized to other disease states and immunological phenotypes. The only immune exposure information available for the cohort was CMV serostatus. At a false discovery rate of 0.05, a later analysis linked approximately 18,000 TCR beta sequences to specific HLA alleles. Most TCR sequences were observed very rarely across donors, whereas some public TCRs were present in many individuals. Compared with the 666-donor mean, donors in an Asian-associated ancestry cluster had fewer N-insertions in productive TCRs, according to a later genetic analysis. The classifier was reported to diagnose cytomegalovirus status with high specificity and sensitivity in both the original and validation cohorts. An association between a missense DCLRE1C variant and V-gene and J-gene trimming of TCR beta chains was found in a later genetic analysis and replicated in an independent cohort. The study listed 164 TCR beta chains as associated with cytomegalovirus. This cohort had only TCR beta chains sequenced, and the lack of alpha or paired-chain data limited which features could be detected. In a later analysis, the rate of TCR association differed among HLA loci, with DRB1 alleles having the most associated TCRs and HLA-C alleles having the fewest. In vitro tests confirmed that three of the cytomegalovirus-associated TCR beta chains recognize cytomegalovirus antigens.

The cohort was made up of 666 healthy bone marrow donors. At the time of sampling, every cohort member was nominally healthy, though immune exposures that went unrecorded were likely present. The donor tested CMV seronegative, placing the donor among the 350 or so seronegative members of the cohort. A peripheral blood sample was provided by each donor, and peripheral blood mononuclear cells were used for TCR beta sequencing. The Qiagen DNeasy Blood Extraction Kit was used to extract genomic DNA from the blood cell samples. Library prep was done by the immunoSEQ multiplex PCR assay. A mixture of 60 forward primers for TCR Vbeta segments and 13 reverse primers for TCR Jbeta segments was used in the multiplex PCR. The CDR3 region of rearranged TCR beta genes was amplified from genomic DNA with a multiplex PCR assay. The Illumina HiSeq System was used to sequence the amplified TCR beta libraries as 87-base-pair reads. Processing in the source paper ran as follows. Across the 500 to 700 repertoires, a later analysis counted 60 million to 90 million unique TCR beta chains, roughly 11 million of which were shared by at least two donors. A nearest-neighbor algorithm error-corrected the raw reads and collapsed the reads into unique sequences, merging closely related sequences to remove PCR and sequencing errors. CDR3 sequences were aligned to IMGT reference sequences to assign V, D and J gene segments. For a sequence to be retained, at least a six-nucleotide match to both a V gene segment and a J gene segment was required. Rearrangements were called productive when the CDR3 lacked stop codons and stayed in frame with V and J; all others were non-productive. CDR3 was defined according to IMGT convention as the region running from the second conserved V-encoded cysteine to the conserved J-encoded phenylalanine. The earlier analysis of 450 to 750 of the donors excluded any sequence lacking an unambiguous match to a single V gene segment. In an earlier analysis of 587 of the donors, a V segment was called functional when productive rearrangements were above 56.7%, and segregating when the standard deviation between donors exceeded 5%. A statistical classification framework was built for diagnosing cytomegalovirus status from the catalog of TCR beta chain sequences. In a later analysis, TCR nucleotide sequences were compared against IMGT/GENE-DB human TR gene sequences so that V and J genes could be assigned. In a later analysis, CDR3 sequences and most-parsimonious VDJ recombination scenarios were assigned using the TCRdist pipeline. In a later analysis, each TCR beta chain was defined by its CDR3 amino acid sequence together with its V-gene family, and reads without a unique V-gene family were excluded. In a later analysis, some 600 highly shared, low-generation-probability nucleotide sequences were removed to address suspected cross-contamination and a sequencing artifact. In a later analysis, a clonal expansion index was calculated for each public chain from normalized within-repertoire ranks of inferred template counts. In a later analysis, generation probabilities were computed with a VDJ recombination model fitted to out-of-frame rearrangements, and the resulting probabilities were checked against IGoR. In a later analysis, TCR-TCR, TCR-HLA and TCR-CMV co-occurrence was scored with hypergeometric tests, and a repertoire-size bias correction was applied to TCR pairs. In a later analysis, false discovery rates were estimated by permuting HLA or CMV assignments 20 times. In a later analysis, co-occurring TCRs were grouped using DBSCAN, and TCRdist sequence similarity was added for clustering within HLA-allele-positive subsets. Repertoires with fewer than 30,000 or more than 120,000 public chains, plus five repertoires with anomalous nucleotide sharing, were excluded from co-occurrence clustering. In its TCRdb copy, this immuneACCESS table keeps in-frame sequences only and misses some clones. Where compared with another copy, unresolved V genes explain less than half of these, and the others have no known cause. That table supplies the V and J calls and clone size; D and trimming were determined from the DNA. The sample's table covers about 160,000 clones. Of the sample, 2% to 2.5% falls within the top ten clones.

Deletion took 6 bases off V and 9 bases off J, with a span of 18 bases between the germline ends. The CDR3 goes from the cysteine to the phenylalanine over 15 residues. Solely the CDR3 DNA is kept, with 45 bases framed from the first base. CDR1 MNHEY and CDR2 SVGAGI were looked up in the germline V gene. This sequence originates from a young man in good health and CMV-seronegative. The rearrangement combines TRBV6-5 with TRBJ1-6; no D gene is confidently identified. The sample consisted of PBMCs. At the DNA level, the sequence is TGTGCCAGCAGACCACTCGAGGGAAATAGTTCACCCCTCCACTTT. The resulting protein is CASRPLEGNSSPLHF.